This T cell receptor (beta chain) was recorded in a study of T cells after posttransplantation cyclophosphamide. Findings of the study overall: Donor-recipient repertoire similarity was low at 1-2 months, rising over year one.

Clones were read by immunoSEQ multiplex PCR, and TCRdb kept only the in-frame ones, dropping some. The repertoire holds around 13,000 clones, with under 85% as singletons. For this clone: The antigen remains unidentified.

The sample comprised memory CD4+ T cells sorted from PBMCs. The origin of this receptor is a man between 45 and 60 years old in good health, CMV-negative, and a related stem cell transplant donor.

In nucleotides, the CDR3 is TGTGCCAGCGACCCAGCGGGAGATGCCTCCTACGAGCAGTACTTC. This gives the protein CASDPAGDASYEQYF. The V gene is TRBV28, the J gene TRBJ2-7, with 8 bases lining up with TRBD2. The CDR3 has 15 amino acids. CDR1 is MDHEN, CDR2 SYDVKM, per germline. V dropped 8 bases and J dropped 0; count of bases not matched to a gene: 9.